Only a few counts were recorded for the clone carrying this TCR beta chain. Its antigen is not identified. Arm-PCR with iRepertoire HTBI primers amplified the CDR3 regions for these TCR beta libraries. Via MiXCR, TCRdb re-called the multiplex PCR reads, giving one row per CDR3 protein. The top ten hold approximately 9% of the sample, which has around 500,000 distinct CDR3 sequences, about 12% seen once. These data originate in a study of regulatory T cells in long-lasting Graves disease. Study-wide results and caveats: The number of shared public clonotypes was higher in persistent patients (around 2,700) than new patients (966).

The CDR3 totals 17 residues. V lost 1 base and J 0 bases, leaving 16 bases between the germline ends. Germline values: CDR1 SGHRS, CDR2 YFSETQ. Regarding time point: newly diagnosed GD, antithyroid drugs for less than 3 months. PBMC RNA was the source of the TCR library. These data also formed part of another study, on T cells in Graves' hyperthyroidism and ophthalmopathy.

This chain links TRBV5-1 with TRBJ1-2; D gene ambiguous. This TCR derives from a woman in her thirties with Graves disease. The material was peripheral blood mononuclear cells (PBMCs), obtained at new diagnosis, from a patient treated with antithyroid drugs. The CDR3 region is CASSLRGGGGANYGYTF. The CDR3 DNA reads TGCGCCAGCAGCTTGCGGGGAGGTGGAGGAGCTAACTATGGCTACACCTTC.